The clone carrying this T cell receptor (beta chain) was seen only a few times. The data belong to a study of blood T cell repertoires in COVID-19. Study in general: Italy, Spain and the United States were the sources of the convalescent and acute COVID-19 samples. Nucleic acid was either cDNA or gDNA, and it came from T cells, B-cell-depleted T cells, or PBMCs.

As handled by the study authors: Reference gene primer amplification gave nucleated cell count estimates. The data were produced by immunoSEQ multiplex PCR, yet TCRdb's version contains in-frame clones alone and is incomplete. V, J and clone size were drawn from that table, and D and trimming were deduced from the DNA. Here the sample spans roughly 250,000 clones, more than 65% being singletons. Germline CDR1 MNHNS, CDR2 SASEGT. CDR3 length: 14 amino acids. V gave up 0 bases and J gave up 5 bases, with 7 bases separating them. The V call is TRBV6-1, the J call TRBJ2-2; D is uncertain. This clonotype originated in a woman between 35 and 50 years old with active or convalescent COVID-19. Sequences were obtained from peripheral blood. The CDR3 DNA reads as TGTGCCAGCAGTGAAGCGTACGGGACCGGGGAGCTGTTTTTT. It encodes CASSEAYGTGELFF.